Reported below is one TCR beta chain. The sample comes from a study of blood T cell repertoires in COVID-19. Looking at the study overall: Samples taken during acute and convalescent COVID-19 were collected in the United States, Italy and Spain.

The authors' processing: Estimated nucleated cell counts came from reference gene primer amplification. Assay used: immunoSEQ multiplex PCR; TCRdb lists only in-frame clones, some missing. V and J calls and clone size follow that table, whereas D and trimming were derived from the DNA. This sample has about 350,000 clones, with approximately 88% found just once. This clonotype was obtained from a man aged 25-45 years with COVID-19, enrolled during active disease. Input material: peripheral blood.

The CDR3: CASSVVGQGGDEQFF. CDR3 DNA sequence: TGTGCCAGCAGCGTAGTAGGGCAGGGAGGTGATGAGCAGTTCTTC. The chain uses TRBV9 and TRBJ2-1; tentatively, D is TRBD2 (6 bases). V gave up 0 bases and J gave up 8 bases, with 15 bases separating them. This CDR3 has 15 residues. The germline gives CDR1 SGDLS, CDR2 YYNGEE.